Shown below are 23 T cell receptor beta chains from a single sample sequenced in a study of preoperative IRX-2 immunotherapy in early breast cancer. Treatment: preoperative locoregional IRX-2 cytokine immunotherapy. Sequenced by immunoSEQ multiplex PCR; TCRdb stores in-frame clones only, minus some. The sample holds around 62,000 clones; approximately 95% are singletons and the top ten take roughly 1.8%. Sample collection occurred from a patient treated with IRX-2 immunotherapy. The receptors shown here come from a human donor with breast cancer.

The chain employs TRBV28 and TRBJ1-2; tentatively, D is TRBD1 (6 bases). This CDR3 has 13 residues. Germline V gene lookup returns CDR1 MDHEN and CDR2 SYDVKM. Trimming left V 9 bases short and J 4 bases short, with 15 bases between. The CDR3 protein is CASLDSPFYGYTF. CDR3 coding DNA: TGTGCCAGTTTGGACAGTCCCTTCTATGGCTACACCTTC.

The table lists this clone with a count of one. The chain employs TRBV18 and TRBJ2-5, with a possible D match to TRBD2 (6 bases). This CDR3 region has 15 residues. The germline CDR1 and CDR2 sequences are KGHSH and LQKENI. Trimming took off 3 bases at V and 5 bases at J, with 16 bases between the two ends. The CDR3 spells CASSPRDSPWETQYF. The CDR3 nucleotides read TGTGCCAGCTCACCCCGGGACTCACCATGGGAGACCCAGTACTTC.

This clone has just one count. Within the sample, other DNA sequences also encode this same CDR3. This chain joins TRBV6-5 and TRBJ1-2; 7 bases map to TRBD1. Trimming removed 4 bases from V and 5 bases from J; junction bases left unmatched: 1. Germline V CDR1 and CDR2: MNHEY, SVGAGI. The CDR3 contains 12 residues. The CDR3 nucleotides are TGTGCCAGCAGTTTGACAGGGTATGGCTACACCTTC. Its protein is CASSLTGYGYTF.

V usage is TRBV7-9 and J usage is TRBJ2-7; D is perhaps TRBD2 (6 bases). V was cut by 5 bases and J by 0 bases, with 20 bases left in between. CDR1 is SEHNR and CDR2 is FQNEAQ in the germline V gene (reference sequence). The CDR3 spans 17 residues. CDR3 nucleotides: TGTGCCAGCAGCGTAAGCCAAACGCCGGACTACTCCTACGAGCAGTACTTC. Translation: CASSVSQTPDYSYEQYF.

In DNA, the CDR3 is TGTGCCAGCAGCGTATCGGGGGGCTTAAGGGGGCAGTACTTC. The encoded protein is CASSVSGGLRGQYF. The chain links TRBV9 to TRBJ2-7; possible D gene TRBD2, 7 bases. The length of the CDR3 is 14 residues. The ends were cut back, 1 base at V and 9 bases at J, with 17 bases in the middle. Germline values: CDR1 SGDLS, CDR2 YYNGEE. Variable domain in full (rest from reference TRBV9 and TRBJ2-7): DSGVTQTPKHLITATGQRVTLRCSPRSGDLSVYWYQQSLDQGLQFLIQYYNGEERAKGNILERFSAQQFPDLHSELNLSSLELGDSALYFCASSVSGGLRGQYFGPGTRLTVT.

The V gene is TRBV6-5, the J gene TRBJ1-2; 7 bases agree with TRBD1. This CDR3 has 12 amino acids. V lost 6 bases to trimming and J lost 3 bases; unmatched junction nucleotides: 1. Germline CDR1 and CDR2: MNHEY and SVGAGI. The CDR3 DNA is TGTGCCAGCAGGGGACAGCACTATGGCTACACCTTC. It yields the protein CASRGQHYGYTF.

V and J are TRBV5-4 and TRBJ1-1; tentatively, D is TRBD1 (5 bases). This CDR3 region has 16 residues. Germline CDR1 SGHNT, CDR2 YYREEE (reference sequence). V shed 5 bases and J shed 5 bases, with 22 bases lying between them. The CDR3 spells CASSPTLPGPITEAFF. The CDR3 DNA reads TGTGCCAGCAGTCCAACCTTACCGGGACCCATTACTGAAGCTTTCTTT.

This chain's CDR3 is CASQYRPLLAGRETQYF. The CDR3 DNA sequence: TGTGCCAGCCAGTACCGACCCCTACTAGCGGGGCGGGAGACCCAGTACTTC. This chain joins TRBV18 and TRBJ2-5; TRBD2 aligns across 10 bases. Germline CDR1 and CDR2: KGHSH and LQKENI. The CDR3 runs to 17 residues. Unmatched junction bases numbered 17, after V lost 8 bases and J lost 5 bases.

The CDR3, as DNA: TGTGCCAGCAGTGTTGGACAGGGCCCCTACGAGCAGTACTTC. Protein: CASSVGQGPYEQYF. The genes are TRBV6-1 and TRBJ2-7; 8 nucleotides match TRBD1. V trimming: 4 bases; J trimming: 2 bases; junction bases outside the gene matches: 4. CDR1 MNHNS and CDR2 SASEGT come from the germline V gene. The CDR3 has 14 residues.

The chain couples TRBV4-1 to TRBJ2-1; D assignment may be TRBD1 or TRBD2 (5 bases each). V lost 5 bases and J lost 0, with 14 bases in between. The CDR3 sequence is 16 residues long. The V gene's germline CDR1 is MGHRA and CDR2 YSYEKL. In DNA form, the CDR3 reads TGCGCCAGCAGCTCCCCGGGACGGAGCTCCTACAATGAGCAGTTCTTC. Its translation: CASSSPGRSSYNEQFF.

V and J are TRBV23-1 and TRBJ1-2, with D hard to call. TRBV23-1 is marked as an open reading frame, function uncertain. The germline V and J ends were trimmed by 3 bases and 6 bases, with 14 bases remaining between them. The CDR3 loop spans 14 amino acids. CDR3 sequence: CASSQSQVGDGYTF. The CDR3, as DNA: TGCGCCAGCAGTCAGTCCCAAGTGGGAGATGGCTACACCTTC.

The V and J genes are TRBV6-6 and TRBJ1-1, with a tentative D call TRBD1 (5 bases). V lost 3 bases, J lost 4 bases, and 15 bases lay in between. The CDR3 length is 15 residues. CDR1 and CDR2 from the germline V gene are MNHNY and SVGAGI (reference sequence). The CDR3 here is CASSYGGGFGTEAFF. The DNA for the CDR3 is TGTGCCAGCAGTTATGGGGGGGGGTTCGGCACTGAAGCTTTCTTT.

This chain joins TRBV2 and TRBJ2-2; no clear D gene. There are 15 residues in the CDR3. Between the trimmed V and J ends, which lost 2 bases and 7 bases, there was a span of 14 bases. Germline assignment: CDR1 SNHLY and CDR2 FYNNEI. CDR3 sequence: CASSERRASGGELFF. CDR3 in DNA: TGTGCCAGCAGTGAAAGGCGAGCGAGTGGCGGGGAGCTGTTTTTT.

The chain recombines TRBV7-9 with TRBJ2-4; D tentatively reads TRBD1 or TRBD2 (6 bases each). The CDR3 is made up of 17 amino acids. V was pared by 1 base and J by 0 bases, with 13 bases between. Germline CDR1 reads SEHNR; CDR2 reads FQNEAQ (reference sequence). CDR3 sequence reads: CASSLGGGPIAKNIQYF. The DNA of the CDR3 is TGTGCCAGCAGCTTAGGAGGGGGGCCCATAGCCAAAAACATTCAGTACTTC.

The chain carries TRBV5-4 and TRBJ1-6; the match to TRBD1 covers 9 bases. Losses at the gene ends were 2 bases for V and 9 bases for J; bases not matched to a gene: 6. The CDR3 contains 15 residues. Germline values: CDR1 SGHNT, CDR2 YYREEE (reference sequence). The CDR3 DNA reads TGTGCCAGCAGCTTAAAACAGGGGGCGGGTTCACCCCTCCACTTT. Translation: CASSLKQGAGSPLHF.

The genes are TRBV10-3 and TRBJ2-2; 10 positions match TRBD2. Per the germline V gene, CDR1 is ENHRY and CDR2 is SYGVKD. Germline trimming cut 2 bases from V and 4 bases from J; bases unmatched to any gene: 7. The CDR3 length is 17 residues. Here the CDR3 reads CAISEAAGGPGTGELFF. The CDR3 DNA reads TGTGCCATCAGTGAGGCAGCGGGAGGGCCGGGCACCGGGGAGCTGTTTTTT.

The J gene is TRBJ1-1, the V gene TRBV19, with 7 nucleotides matching TRBD1. CDR3 length equals 14 residues. The germline gives CDR1 LNHDA, CDR2 SQIVND (reference sequence). Unmatched junction bases numbered 8, after V lost 5 bases and J lost 5 bases. The CDR3 spells CASSETGDWTEAFF. CDR3 nucleotide sequence: TGTGCCAGTAGTGAAACAGGGGATTGGACTGAAGCTTTCTTT.

This chain joins TRBV28 and TRBJ1-1; 7 bases match TRBD1. Trimming cost V 6 bases and J 0 bases; bases outside gene matches: 4. This CDR3 is built from 14 residues. Germline CDR1 reads MDHEN; CDR2 reads SYDVKM. CDR3 protein: CASSLGTVNTEAFF. CDR3 DNA sequence: TGTGCCAGCAGCCTCGGGACAGTGAACACTGAAGCTTTCTTT.

The chain joins TRBV28 to TRBJ1-5; D gene ambiguous. The CDR3 extends over 14 amino acids. V lost 3 bases to trimming and J lost 2 bases, with 8 bases between them. CDR1 is MDHEN and CDR2 is SYDVKM in the germline V gene. For the CDR3, the DNA is TGTGCCAGCAGTTTTCTTCAGGGCAATCAGCCCCAGCATTTT. It specifies CASSFLQGNQPQHF.

This chain connects TRBV11-1 to TRBJ2-7; 8 bases are shared with TRBD2. Looked up from germline, CDR1 is SGHAT and CDR2 is FQDESV (reference sequence). Trimming at V came to 5 bases and at J to 2 bases, leaving 11 bases not matched to a gene. The CDR3 extends over 16 amino acids. CDR3 loop: CASSPRLAGSTYEQYF. The CDR3 DNA is TGTGCCAGCAGCCCCCGCCTAGCGGGCAGTACCTACGAGCAGTACTTC.

The chain couples TRBV5-1 to TRBJ1-1, with D tentatively TRBD1 (5 bases). Germline CDR1 SGHRS, CDR2 YFSETQ. Between the trimmed V and J ends, which lost 4 bases and 4 bases, there was a span of 11 bases. The length of the CDR3 is 13 residues. DNA of the CDR3: TGCGCCAGCAGCCCCAGGGTAGGCACTGAAGCTTTCTTT. Translated: CASSPRVGTEAFF.

V and J are TRBV27 and TRBJ1-2; tentatively, D is TRBD1 (5 bases). Germline V gives CDR1 MNHEY, CDR2 SMNVEV (reference sequence). The V gene lost 4 bases and the J gene lost 6 bases, with 18 bases spanning the gap. The CDR3 consists of 15 residues. CDR3 sequence: CASSSHRSGSNGYTF. The CDR3 DNA sequence: TGTGCCAGCAGTTCCCATAGGTCAGGGTCTAATGGCTACACCTTC.

The chain joins TRBV4-3 to TRBJ2-3; D is perhaps TRBD2 (6 bases). Trimming cost V 0 bases and J 4 bases, with 8 bases left between them. The CDR3 has 14 residues. In germline, CDR1 is LGHNA, CDR2 YSLEER. CDR3 coding DNA: TGCGCCAGCAGCCAAGAGTGGGGGGCAGATACGCAGTATTTT. Protein sequence: CASSQEWGADTQYF.